The 14 T cell receptor beta chains listed next were all sequenced from one sample in a study of Ad26.COV2.S vaccination and SARS-CoV-2 variants. Method: immunoSEQ multiplex PCR; TCRdb's copy keeps in-frame clones and lacks some. The sample has roughly 330,000 clones; about nine tenths are singletons. Treatment: 19 received Ad26.COV2.S at low or high dose, single or two shots; roughly five received placebo; per-sample allocation not given. All samples were drawn on day 63, counting from the first vaccine or placebo injection. Here the sequenced sample was peripheral blood, taken in a trial of Ad26.COV2.S vaccine versus placebo. These receptors came from a person aged 18-65 years who received the Ad26.COV2.S COVID-19 vaccine or a placebo.

The rearrangement joins TRBV4-3 to TRBJ1-1, with 7 bases aligning to TRBD1. Looked up from germline, CDR1 is LGHNA and CDR2 is YSLEER. The CDR3 consists of 17 residues. The junction had 12 bases not matched to a gene; V was cut back by 1 base and J by 4 bases. The CDR3 protein is CASSQGDRARGGTEAFF. Here the CDR3 DNA reads TGCGCCAGCAGCCAAGGAGACAGGGCCAGGGGGGGCACTGAAGCTTTCTTT.

This chain connects TRBV20-1 to TRBJ2-1; D might be TRBD2 (5 bases). CDR3 length equals 11 residues. With 6 bases removed from V and 10 bases from J, the gap between germline ends came to 13 bases. From germline, CDR1 is DFQATT and CDR2 SNEGSKA (reference sequence). The CDR3 DNA sequence: TGCAGTGCAGAGGGCTACATGGAGCAGTTCTTC. Protein: CSAEGYMEQFF.

J is TRBJ1-1 and V is TRBV12-3 or TRBV12-4; D is unclear. Trimming left V 5 bases short and J 3 bases short, with 4 bases between. The CDR3 length is 11 residues. The CDR3 loop is CASSEYTEAFF. The DNA for the CDR3 is TGTGCCAGCAGTGAGTACACTGAAGCTTTCTTT.

The rearrangement joins TRBV6-2 or TRBV6-3 to TRBJ2-2; D is unresolved. This CDR3 comprises 18 residues. Germline V gene lookup returns CDR1 MNHEY and CDR2 SVGEGT. V was trimmed by 0 bases and J by 0 bases, leaving 14 bases between them. The CDR3 DNA follows: TGTGCCAGCAGTTACTCGAGTGTGCTGGCCGCGAACACCGGGGAGCTGTTTTTT. Its translation: CASSYSSVLAANTGELFF.

The V call is TRBV5-6, the J call TRBJ2-1; 11 bases fit TRBD2. Unmatched junction bases numbered 6, after V lost 2 bases and J lost 5 bases. The CDR3 loop spans 16 amino acids. Germline V gene data show CDR1 as SGHDT and CDR2 as YYEEEE. The CDR3 nucleotides are TGTGCCAGCAGCTTCTTAGCGGGAGGGCCCCACAATGAGCAGTTCTTC. Translated, it gives CASSFLAGGPHNEQFF.

This clone was observed a few times. The rearrangement uses TRBV11-3 and TRBJ1-6, with D tentatively TRBD1 (5 bases). The CDR3 contains 15 residues. Germline CDR1 and CDR2: SGHNT and YENEEA. V dropped 3 bases and J dropped 5 bases, with 11 bases sitting between them. The chain's CDR3 is CASSFELTDNSPLHF. CDR3 nucleotide sequence: TGTGCCAGCAGCTTCGAGTTGACAGATAATTCACCCCTCCACTTT.

The chain carries TRBV4-3 and TRBJ1-4; TRBD1 is a possible D gene (5 bases). CDR1 LGHNA and CDR2 YSLEER come from the germline V gene. V lost 2 bases, J lost 0 bases, and 7 bases lay in between. This CDR3 spans 15 amino acids. CDR3 in amino acids: CASSQSRATNEKLFF. CDR3 DNA sequence: TGCGCCAGCAGCCAATCCAGGGCAACTAATGAAAAACTGTTTTTT.

The chain couples TRBV29-1 to TRBJ2-5; D gene unclear. From germline, CDR1 is SQVTM and CDR2 ANQGSEA. V lost 3 bases and J 5 bases, leaving 13 bases between the germline ends. This CDR3 region has 13 residues. CDR3 sequence (DNA): TGCAGCGTTGACCTAACCAACGGGGAGACCCAGTACTTC. Translating gives CSVDLTNGETQYF.

The rearrangement uses TRBV12-3 or TRBV12-4 and TRBJ1-2; D gene ambiguous. The CDR3 is 12 residues long. Trimming pared 1 base from V and 7 bases from J, leaving 7 bases between. CDR3 in amino acids: CASSLGGFGYTF. The CDR3, as DNA: TGTGCCAGCAGTTTAGGCGGGTTTGGCTACACCTTC.

This chain joins TRBV4-3 and TRBJ2-3, with 9 bases matching TRBD2. Trimming took 1 base from V and 4 from J; bases not matched to a gene: 9. CDR3 length equals 17 residues. Germline V CDR1 and CDR2: LGHNA, YSLEER. The CDR3 DNA reads TGCGCCAGCAGCCAAGTCTCACGCGGGGGGGCCCCAGATACGCAGTATTTT. This sequence encodes CASSQVSRGGAPDTQYF.

J is TRBJ1-1 and V is TRBV18; unclear D gene. Trimming stripped 1 base from V and 2 bases from J, with 11 bases between. Germline V gene sequence: CDR1 KGHSH, CDR2 LQKENI. CDR3 length: 15 amino acids. Here the CDR3 DNA reads TGTGCCAGCTCACCACTTGACAACCTAAACACTGAAGCTTTCTTT. Its protein is CASSPLDNLNTEAFF.

This chain connects TRBV6-2 or TRBV6-3 to TRBJ2-7; D is perhaps TRBD1 (6 bases). CDR1 is MNHEY, CDR2 SVGEGT, per germline. V lost 4 bases, J lost 2 bases, and 18 bases lay in between. This CDR3 contains 16 residues. The CDR3 spells CASSFGLDRITYEQYV. In nucleotides, the CDR3 is TGTGCCAGCAGTTTCGGACTGGACAGAATAACCTACGAGCAGTACGTC.

CDR3: CASSGTEEYSNQPQHF. The DNA for the CDR3 is TGCGCCAGCTCAGGGACAGAAGAATATAGCAATCAGCCCCAGCATTTT. The rearrangement links TRBV10-2 to TRBJ1-5; 7 bases line up with TRBD1. Germline assignment: CDR1 WSHSY and CDR2 SAAADI. This CDR3 region has 16 residues. Germline trimming cut 8 bases from V and 0 bases from J; bases unmatched to any gene: 10.

CDR3 amino acids: CASSAEGPGGDNEQFF. DNA for the CDR3: TGTGCCAGCAGCGCTGAGGGACCAGGCGGCGACAATGAGCAGTTCTTC. The rearrangement links TRBV7-3 to TRBJ2-1; D assignment may be TRBD1 or TRBD2 (5 bases each). Germline CDR1 is SGHTA and CDR2 is FQGTGA. V was shortened by 5 bases and J by 5 bases, with 19 bases between the two germline ends. The CDR3 totals 16 residues.